Following are 7 T cell receptor beta chains from one sample sequenced in a study of blood T cell repertoires in COVID-19. Generated by immunoSEQ multiplex PCR, the TCRdb table keeps only in-frame clones and is missing some. The repertoire holds around 300,000 clones, with more than 80% as singletons. The sample consisted of peripheral blood. Receptor source: a woman aged 45-65 years with COVID-19, enrolled during active disease.

This chain joins TRBV18 and TRBJ1-1; weak D call: TRBD1 (5 bases). The length of the CDR3 is 18 residues. V was trimmed by 3 bases and J by 0 bases, leaving 20 bases between them. Per the germline V gene, CDR1 is KGHSH and CDR2 is LQKENI. CDR3 residues: CASSPTLGAAPMNTEAFF. The CDR3 bases are TGTGCCAGCTCACCTACCCTAGGGGCAGCCCCAATGAACACTGAAGCTTTCTTT.

The chain couples TRBV12-3 or TRBV12-4 to TRBJ2-3; D possibly corresponds to TRBD2 (5 bases). This CDR3 has 13 amino acids. With 6 bases removed from V and 4 bases from J, the gap between germline ends came to 11 bases. CDR3 sequence: CASSRLLADTQYF. Written as DNA, the CDR3 is TGTGCCAGCAGCCGCCTACTAGCAGATACGCAGTATTTT.

The DNA of the CDR3 is TGTGCCAGCAGCTTATCTAGGTCCGGTGCTGAAGCTTTCTTT. Amino acids: CASSLSRSGAEAFF. The chain has TRBV11-2 and TRBJ1-1; unclear D gene. There are 14 residues in the CDR3. CDR1 and CDR2 from the germline V gene are SGHAT and FQNNGV. V lost 2 bases to trimming and J lost 6 bases, with 13 bases between them. Together with reference TRBV11-2 and TRBJ1-1, the CDR3 gives the full variable domain: EAGVAQSPRYKIIEKRQSVAFWCNPISGHATLYWYQQILGQGPKLLIQFQNNGVVDDSQLPKDRFSAERLKGVDSTLKIQPAKLEDSAVYLCASSLSRSGAEAFFGQGTRLTVV.

This chain joins TRBV27 and TRBJ1-1; weak D call: TRBD1 (5 bases). Germline-derived CDR1 and CDR2 are MNHEY and SMNVEV (reference sequence). Trimming removed 3 bases at V and 2 bases at J, with 7 bases between. This CDR3 has 13 residues. For the CDR3, the DNA is TGTGCCAGCAGTTTCTGGACAAACACTGAAGCTTTCTTT. This translates into CASSFWTNTEAFF.

The chain combines TRBV29-1 with TRBJ1-1; 8 positions match TRBD1. CDR3 size: 17 residues. CDR1 is SQVTM and CDR2 is ANQGSEA in the germline V gene. The V and J ends lost 4 bases and 4 bases, in that order; junction bases with no gene match: 17. The CDR3 DNA reads TGCAGCGTTGCCGGACGCTTAACAGGGGGTGGAACCACTGAAGCTTTCTTT. Translated: CSVAGRLTGGGTTEAFF.

V is TRBV24-1 and J is TRBJ2-2; D gene uncertain. The CDR3 contains 15 residues. Trimming stripped 4 bases from V and 1 base from J, with 9 bases between. CDR1 is KGHDR and CDR2 is SFDVKD in the germline V gene. In DNA, the CDR3 is TGTGCCACCAGTGACCCCACAAGGAACACCGGGGAGCTGTTTTTT. This encodes CATSDPTRNTGELFF.

The rearrangement joins TRBV9 to TRBJ1-2; D uncertain. The CDR3 extends over 18 amino acids. Per the germline V gene, CDR1 is SGDLS and CDR2 is YYNGEE. Trimming removed 0 bases at V and 4 bases at J, with 22 bases between. In DNA form, the CDR3 reads TGTGCCAGCAGCGTAGCTCCCGGAGGTCAGCCCGCGGGCTATGGCTACACCTTC. Protein product: CASSVAPGGQPAGYGYTF.